Below, 23 T cell receptor beta chains from the same sample are listed, as sequenced in a study of blood T cells in healthy people across ages. For the second PCR, which ran for about 7 to 11 cycles, a sample-barcoded 5' primer and a J-beta primer mix were used. TCRdb redid the calling of the 5' RACE reads with MiXCR, one entry per CDR3 protein. The sample lists roughly 1,500,000 distinct CDR3 sequences; roughly 32% were seen once. The sequenced sample was blood. The origin of the receptors is a woman under 40 in good health.

The chain is built from TRBV6-1 and TRBJ2-2; weak D call: TRBD2 (7 bases). The CDR3 spans 17 residues. The V end lost 8 bases, the J end lost 4 bases, and 23 bases lay between the germline ends. Germline CDR1 is MNHNS and CDR2 is SASEGT. The CDR3, as DNA: TGTGCCAGCTATCGTGGACTTTCGGGGGGCCCCACCGGGGAGCTGTTTTTT. As protein: CASYRGLSGGPTGELFF.

This chain links TRBV28 with TRBJ2-3; TRBD2 matches at 8 bases. Trimming removed 4 bases from V and 10 bases from J; junction bases left unmatched: 13. This CDR3 contains 15 residues. Germline values: CDR1 MDHEN, CDR2 SYDVKM. CDR3 sequence: CASSSTLFRGRSQYF. The DNA of the CDR3 is TGTGCCAGCAGTTCAACCCTTTTCCGCGGGAGGTCGCAGTATTTT.

The chain has TRBV7-8 and TRBJ1-2, with D tentatively TRBD1 (5 bases). Germline V gene data show CDR1 as SGHVS and CDR2 as FQNEAQ. The CDR3 runs to 15 residues. Trimming removed 1 base from V and 4 bases from J, with 13 bases in between. The CDR3 protein is CASSLDGAGIYGYTF. The CDR3 DNA reads TGTGCCAGCAGCTTAGACGGGGCAGGGATCTATGGCTACACCTTC.

This clonotype was seen more than once but under ten times. The rearrangement links TRBV7-8 to TRBJ2-5, with TRBD1 identical over 9 bases. In germline, CDR1 is SGHVS, CDR2 FQNEAQ. V shed 5 bases and J 11 bases; nucleotides not matched to a gene: 18. CDR3 size: 16 residues. This CDR3 is CASSPRAGTGLREQYF. In nucleotides, the CDR3 is TGTGCCAGCAGCCCGAGGGCGGGGACAGGGTTACGAGAGCAGTACTTC. The whole variable domain, remainder taken from reference TRBV7-8 and TRBJ2-5, is GAGVSQSPRYKVAKRGQDVALRCDPISGHVSLFWYQQALGQGPEFLTYFQNEAQLDKSGLPSDRFFAERPEGSVSTLKIQRTQQEDSAVYLCASSPRAGTGLREQYFGPGTRLLVL.

Comment on this clonotype: A junction boundary mismatches the germline segment, possibly from a read error. The chain links TRBV28 to TRBJ2-7; D unclear. This CDR3 is 15 amino acids long. Germline lookup yields CDR1 MDHEN and CDR2 SYDVKM. The CDR3 is CPSSLYYISSYEQYF. DNA for the CDR3: TGTCCCAGCAGTTTATATTACATAAGCTCCTACGAGCAGTACTTC.

V is TRBV5-1 and J is TRBJ1-2; 10 nucleotides line up with TRBD1. Germline-derived CDR1 and CDR2 are SGHRS and YFSETQ. This CDR3 comprises 14 residues. V lost 3 bases, J lost 7 bases, and 6 bases stayed unmatched. The CDR3 coding sequence is TGCGCCAGCAGCTCGTCGGGGACAGGGGTTGGCTACACCTTC. Residues: CASSSSGTGVGYTF.

The chain combines TRBV7-9 with TRBJ1-2; D may be TRBD1 (5 bases). V was clipped by 5 bases and J by 2 bases, with 24 bases between them. The CDR3 loop spans 18 amino acids. CDR1 SEHNR and CDR2 FQNEAQ come from the germline V gene (reference sequence). The CDR3 DNA reads as TGTGCCAGCAGCCCACGGCCTCTGGGGGTGACAGCCAACTATGGCTACACCTTC. It is translated as CASSPRPLGVTANYGYTF.

The genes are TRBV28 and TRBJ1-1; possible D gene TRBD1, 6 bases. The CDR3 is 15 amino acids. Deletions cut 2 bases from V and 6 bases from J, with 16 bases between. Germline CDR1 is MDHEN and CDR2 is SYDVKM. CDR3 nucleotides: TGTGCCAGCAGTTTAGGAGGGGGGTTTAAGGCTGAAGCTTTCTTT. Amino acids: CASSLGGGFKAEAFF. Based on the CDR3 plus reference TRBV28 and TRBJ1-1, the full variable domain is DVKVTQSSRYLVKRTGEKVFLECVQDMDHENMFWYRQDPGLGLRLIYFSYDVKMKEKGDIPEGYSVSREKKERFSLILESASTNQTSMYLCASSLGGGFKAEAFFGQGTRLTVV.

DNA for the CDR3: TGTGCCACCAGCAGGACAGGGTTTGGCTATGGCTACACCTTC. As protein: CATSRTGFGYGYTF. The V call is TRBV15, the J call TRBJ1-2, with 7 nucleotides matching TRBD1. The CDR3 spans 14 residues. V was pared by 3 bases and J by 4 bases, with 5 bases of the junction left unmatched. Germline-derived CDR1 and CDR2 are LNHNV and YYDKDF (reference sequence).

This chain links TRBV10-3 with TRBJ2-2; D might be TRBD1 (5 bases). The CDR3 extends over 15 amino acids. The germline V gene encodes CDR1 ENHRY and CDR2 SYGVKD. Trimming took 3 bases from V and 4 from J, leaving 12 bases between them. CDR3 residues: CAISERGAPTGELFF. CDR3 nucleotides: TGTGCCATCAGTGAACGTGGGGCTCCCACCGGGGAGCTGTTTTTT.

The gene calls are TRBV5-4 and TRBJ2-3; D unclear. V was trimmed by 0 bases and J by 2 bases, leaving 13 bases between them. This CDR3 region has 16 residues. Germline CDR1 is SGHNT and CDR2 is YYREEE (reference sequence). DNA for the CDR3: TGTGCCAGCAGCTTGGGAGACCCATCCTCCACAGATACGCAGTATTTT. It yields the protein CASSLGDPSSTDTQYF. Complete variable domain (other parts from reference TRBV5-4 and TRBJ2-3): ETGVTQSPTHLIKTRGQQVTLRCSSQSGHNTVSWYQQALGQGPQFIFQYYREEENGRGNFPPRFSGLQFPNYSSELNVNALELDDSALYLCASSLGDPSSTDTQYFGPGTRLTVL.

This clonotype was seen ten or more times. V usage is TRBV29-1 and J usage is TRBJ2-7; either TRBD1 or TRBD2 may supply D (5 bases each). There are 12 residues in the CDR3. Germline lookup yields CDR1 SQVTM and CDR2 ANQGSEA. Trimming pared 4 bases from V and 2 bases from J, leaving 9 bases between. CDR3 sequence (DNA): TGCAGCGTTGCCCAGGGACCCTACGAGCAGTACTTC. It encodes CSVAQGPYEQYF.

This clonotype has only a few counts. A much larger clone differs by one base, so this may be a read error. The chain has TRBV27 and TRBJ2-7; 10 nucleotides match TRBD1. Trimming at V came to 8 bases and at J to 3 bases, leaving 19 bases not matched to a gene. Germline lookup yields CDR1 MNHEY and CDR2 SMNVEV (reference sequence). The CDR3 extends over 18 amino acids. CDR3 residues: CASRENPGTGETHYEQYF. In nucleotides, the CDR3 is TGTGCCAGCCGGGAGAATCCCGGGACAGGGGAAACCCACTACGAGCAGTACTTC.

V is TRBV5-1 and J is TRBJ2-1; D is unresolved. Germline CDR1 reads SGHRS; CDR2 reads YFSETQ. The length of the CDR3 is 13 residues. V was clipped by 5 bases and J by 6 bases, with 12 bases between them. The CDR3 coding sequence is TGCGCCAGCAGGATCGGAAGGGCCAATGAGCAGTTCTTC. This sequence encodes CASRIGRANEQFF.

This clonotype was seen more than once but under ten times. The chain combines TRBV5-1 with TRBJ2-5, with D possibly TRBD2 on 6 matching bases. The CDR3 consists of 14 residues. The V gene's germline CDR1 is SGHRS and CDR2 YFSETQ. V lost 0 bases, J lost 5 bases, and 11 bases lay in between. The CDR3 sequence is CASSLEAGTETQYF. The CDR3, as DNA: TGCGCCAGCAGCTTGGAGGCGGGGACGGAGACCCAGTACTTC.

At least ten counts were recorded for this clonotype. The rearrangement links TRBV10-1 to TRBJ2-7; 7 positions agree with TRBD1. The CDR3 spans 13 residues. In germline, CDR1 is WNHNN, CDR2 SYGVQD (reference sequence). The V gene end was trimmed by 8 bases and the J gene end by 0 bases; junction bases not matched to a gene: 4. The CDR3 region is CASLRDSSYEQYF. The CDR3 DNA sequence: TGCGCCAGCTTAAGGGACAGCTCCTACGAGCAGTACTTC.

V gene TRBV19 combines with J gene TRBJ2-3; 12 bases align to TRBD2. CDR3 length: 16 amino acids. The germline CDR1 and CDR2 sequences are LNHDA and SQIVND (reference sequence). J was trimmed by 8 bases and V by 4 bases; bases with no gene match: 10. CDR3 loop: CASSKTSGGTIVTQYF. CDR3 sequence (DNA): TGTGCCAGTAGTAAGACTAGCGGGGGAACGATTGTTACGCAGTATTTT.

Comments on this clonotype: The junction shows a germline mismatch at one end, possibly a read error. Here the CDR3 DNA reads TGCGCTAGTGGTTTGGCCCATGAGCAGTTCTTC. Its translation is CASGLAHEQFF. This chain links TRBV12-5 with TRBJ2-1; no reliable D call. Germline V CDR1 and CDR2: LGHNT, FRNRAP. The CDR3 totals 11 residues.

There are a few counts of this clonotype. The chain employs TRBV6-1 and TRBJ2-7; possible D gene TRBD2, 5 bases. Per germline, CDR1 MNHNS and CDR2 SASEGT. V gave up 2 bases and J gave up 3 bases, with 14 bases separating them. The length of the CDR3 is 15 residues. In DNA, the CDR3 is TGTGCCAGCAGTGAAAGGGCAGCGGTCCTCTACGAGCAGTACTTC. Protein sequence: CASSERAAVLYEQYF.

V is TRBV3-1 and J is TRBJ1-2, with no clear D. Germline V gene sequence: CDR1 LGHDT, CDR2 YNNKEL (reference sequence). This CDR3 spans 14 amino acids. Between the trimmed V and J ends, which lost 4 bases and 4 bases, there was a span of 13 bases. Here the CDR3 DNA reads TGTGCCAGCAGCCGCAAAGGAGGAGCCTATGGCTACACCTTC. Protein sequence: CASSRKGGAYGYTF.

Only one count was recorded for this clonotype. The chain has TRBV5-6 and TRBJ2-2, with TRBD1 as a possible D gene (6 bases). CDR1 and CDR2 (germline): SGHDT, YYEEEE. The length of the CDR3 is 14 residues. V lost 3 bases and J 5 bases, leaving 11 bases between the germline ends. The DNA for the CDR3 is TGTGCCAGCAGCTCAGGGGTGTGGACCGGGGAGCTGTTTTTT. This encodes CASSSGVWTGELFF.

This clonotype has only a few counts. V and J are TRBV28 and TRBJ2-7, with D perhaps being TRBD1 or TRBD2 (5 bases each). The V end lost 4 bases, the J end lost 3 bases, and 19 bases lay between the germline ends. Germline values: CDR1 MDHEN, CDR2 SYDVKM. There are 16 residues in the CDR3. The CDR3 DNA sequence: TGTGCCAGCAGTTCATCATCCCTGGGACGGTACTACGAGCAGTACTTC. It encodes CASSSSSLGRYYEQYF.

Concerning this clonotype itself: A much more abundant neighbour one base away suggests this may be a read error. This sequence joins TRBV29-1 and TRBJ2-5; D unclear. CDR3 length equals 10 residues. Germline CDR1 is SQVTM and CDR2 is ANQGSEA. The ends were cut back, 5 bases at V and 11 bases at J, with 12 bases in the middle. CDR3 coding DNA: TGCAGCGTTTCGGGCAATGAGCAGTACTTC. Its translation: CSVSGNEQYF. The full variable domain, completed using reference TRBV29-1 and TRBJ2-5, is SAVISQKPSRDICQRGTSLTIQCQVDSQVTMMFWYRQQPGQSLTLIATANQGSEATYESGFVIDKFPISRPNLTFSTLTVSNMSPEDSSIYLCSVSGNEQYFGPGTRLLVL.